These T cell receptor beta chains were read from a single sample in a study of CD8+ T cells in alopecia areata. Profiling relied on immunoSEQ multiplex PCR, and the TCRdb table lists in-frame clones only, not all of them. The table lists about 150,000 clones, more than 75% of them singletons. This material consisted of CD8+ T cells sorted from blood, taken at week 0. These receptors originate from a human donor with alopecia areata. CDR3s include the opening cysteine and the closing phenylalanine or tryptophan. Each record gives: CDR3 protein, CDR3 DNA, D gene, J gene, V gene, clone size. D genes are given only for firm matches. Only some rows state a clone size, as once, few, many or a class for expanded clones.

CDR3aa: CASSQGGRGGNTGELFF; CDR3nt: TGCGCCAGCAGCCAAGGCGGGCGAGGGGGGAACACCGGGGAGCTGTTTTTT; d_gene: .; j_gene: TRBJ2-2; v_gene: TRBV4-1; abundance: .
CDR3aa: CASSPALAEAFF; CDR3nt: TGTGCCAGCAGCCCGGCCTTGGCTGAAGCTTTCTTT; d_gene: .; j_gene: TRBJ1-1; v_gene: TRBV7-9; abundance: .
CDR3aa: CASSPTGGDLGWQYF; CDR3nt: TGTGCCAGCAGCCCTACAGGGGGCGACTTAGGCTGGCAGTACTTC; d_gene: TRBD1; j_gene: TRBJ2-7; v_gene: TRBV7-9; abundance: .
CDR3aa: CASAPVSYNEQFF; CDR3nt: TGTGCCAGCGCACCGGTTTCCTACAATGAGCAGTTCTTC; d_gene: .; j_gene: TRBJ2-1; v_gene: TRBV6-6; abundance: .
CDR3aa: CASSLVSATGNTIYF; CDR3nt: TGCGCCAGCAGCTTGGTTTCGGCGACTGGAAACACCATATATTTT; d_gene: .; j_gene: TRBJ1-3; v_gene: TRBV5-1; abundance: .
CDR3aa: CASSSPPGPSYTEAFF; CDR3nt: TGTGCCAGCAGCTCTCCCCCCGGGCCCTCGTACACTGAAGCTTTCTTT; d_gene: .; j_gene: TRBJ1-1; v_gene: TRBV5-6; abundance: .
CDR3aa: CASTLGTEAFF; CDR3nt: TGTGCCAGCACCCTGGGCACTGAAGCTTTCTTT; d_gene: .; j_gene: TRBJ1-1; v_gene: TRBV6-1; abundance: .
CDR3aa: CASSAPPREDEQFF; CDR3nt: TGTGCCAGCAGCGCCCCCCCGCGGGAGGATGAGCAGTTCTTC; d_gene: TRBD2; j_gene: TRBJ2-1; v_gene: TRBV9; abundance: .
CDR3aa: CASSVAGTGGSEQYF; CDR3nt: TGTGCCAGCAGCGTAGCCGGGACAGGGGGCAGCGAGCAGTACTTC; d_gene: TRBD1; j_gene: TRBJ2-7; v_gene: TRBV9; abundance: few
CDR3aa: CASSRSATNTGELFF; CDR3nt: TGTGCCAGCAGTCGATCAGCCACGAACACCGGGGAGCTGTTTTTT; d_gene: .; j_gene: TRBJ2-2; v_gene: TRBV6-6; abundance: .
CDR3aa: CASSRGDRLFF; CDR3nt: TGCGCCAGCAGCCGCGGGGACAGGCTGTTTTTT; d_gene: TRBD1; j_gene: TRBJ1-4; v_gene: TRBV5-1; abundance: .
CDR3aa: CASSLGLAPRNEQFF; CDR3nt: TGCGCCAGCAGCTTGGGTCTAGCTCCTAGGAATGAGCAGTTCTTC; d_gene: .; j_gene: TRBJ2-1; v_gene: TRBV5-1; abundance: once
CDR3aa: CASSLAGGHNEQFF; CDR3nt: TGTGCCAGTAGTTTGGCAGGGGGACACAATGAGCAGTTCTTC; d_gene: TRBD1; j_gene: TRBJ2-1; v_gene: TRBV19; abundance: .
CDR3aa: CASSATGSGFYNEQFF; CDR3nt: TGTGCCAGCAGCGCCACCGGTAGCGGGTTCTACAATGAGCAGTTCTTC; d_gene: TRBD2; j_gene: TRBJ2-1; v_gene: TRBV7-3; abundance: once
CDR3aa: CSVEGGTSSYEQYF; CDR3nt: TGCAGCGTTGAGGGGGGGACGAGCTCCTACGAGCAGTACTTC; d_gene: TRBD2; j_gene: TRBJ2-7; v_gene: TRBV29-1; abundance: .
CDR3aa: CASSGPRLAGLLTGELFF; CDR3nt: TGTGCCAGCAGTGGCCCACGACTAGCGGGGCTCCTCACCGGGGAGCTGTTTTTT; d_gene: TRBD2; j_gene: TRBJ2-2; v_gene: TRBV6-1; abundance: .
CDR3aa: CASRPGQGFHEQYF; CDR3nt: TGTGCCAGCAGGCCGGGACAGGGGTTCCACGAGCAGTACTTC; d_gene: TRBD1; j_gene: TRBJ2-7; v_gene: TRBV27; abundance: .
CDR3aa: CASSIDLSTGELFF; CDR3nt: TGTGCCAGTAGTATAGATTTGAGCACCGGGGAGCTGTTTTTT; d_gene: .; j_gene: TRBJ2-2; v_gene: TRBV19; abundance: .
CDR3aa: CASSPGGAGGLSYEQYF; CDR3nt: TGTGCCAGCAGCCCCGGGGGGGCAGGGGGACTCTCCTACGAGCAGTACTTC; d_gene: .; j_gene: TRBJ2-7; v_gene: TRBV5-6; abundance: .
CDR3aa: CASTAGANVLTF; CDR3nt: TGTGCCAGCACAGCTGGGGCCAACGTCCTGACTTTC; d_gene: .; j_gene: TRBJ2-6; v_gene: TRBV28; abundance: .
CDR3aa: CASSFGGYGELFF; CDR3nt: TGTGCCAGCAGTTTTGGGGGCTACGGGGAGCTGTTTTTT; d_gene: .; j_gene: TRBJ2-2; v_gene: TRBV27; abundance: .
CDR3aa: CASSLASDPTNYGYTF; CDR3nt: TGTGCCAGCAGCCTTGCCTCGGATCCCACTAACTATGGCTACACCTTC; d_gene: .; j_gene: TRBJ1-2; v_gene: TRBV7-9; abundance: .
CDR3aa: CASSMTELMNTEAFF; CDR3nt: TGTGCCAGTAGTATGACAGAACTGATGAACACTGAAGCTTTCTTT; d_gene: .; j_gene: TRBJ1-1; v_gene: TRBV19; abundance: once
CDR3aa: CASSPWDRVNTNYGYTF; CDR3nt: TGCGCCAGCAGCCCTTGGGACAGGGTGAACACTAACTATGGCTACACCTTC; d_gene: TRBD1; j_gene: TRBJ1-2; v_gene: TRBV4-1; abundance: .
CDR3aa: CASSLSRGWETQYF; CDR3nt: TGTGCCAGCAGTTTATCCCGGGGGTGGGAGACCCAGTACTTC; d_gene: .; j_gene: TRBJ2-5; v_gene: TRBV27; abundance: .
CDR3aa: CASSPSGAGTYEQYF; CDR3nt: TGCGCCAGCAGCCCCAGCGGAGCTGGCACCTACGAGCAGTACTTC; d_gene: .; j_gene: TRBJ2-7; v_gene: TRBV4-1; abundance: .
CDR3aa: CASSFSGTGWYEQYF; CDR3nt: TGTGCCAGCAGCTTCTCTGGGACAGGGTGGTACGAGCAGTACTTC; d_gene: TRBD1; j_gene: TRBJ2-7; v_gene: TRBV5-8; abundance: once
CDR3aa: CASSPSPYEQYF; CDR3nt: TGTGCCAGCAGCCCAAGTCCCTACGAGCAGTACTTC; d_gene: .; j_gene: TRBJ2-7; v_gene: TRBV9; abundance: once
CDR3aa: CASSQGTDIMNTEAFF; CDR3nt: TGCGCCAGCAGCCAAGGGACCGATATCATGAACACTGAAGCTTTCTTT; d_gene: .; j_gene: TRBJ1-1; v_gene: TRBV5-1; abundance: .
CDR3aa: CASSYRTESYEQYF; CDR3nt: TGCGCCAGCAGCTACCGGACAGAGTCCTACGAGCAGTACTTC; d_gene: .; j_gene: TRBJ2-7; v_gene: TRBV4-1; abundance: .
CDR3aa: CASSFGGYNEKLFF; CDR3nt: TGTGCCAGCAGTTTCGGGGGATATAATGAAAAACTGTTTTTT; d_gene: .; j_gene: TRBJ1-4; v_gene: TRBV27; abundance: .
CDR3aa: CASSYLADPNTGELFF; CDR3nt: TGTGCCAGCAGTTACTTGGCGGACCCGAACACCGGGGAGCTGTTTTTT; d_gene: .; j_gene: TRBJ2-2; v_gene: TRBV6-5; abundance: .
CDR3aa: CASSPTTSGRAPTDTQYF; CDR3nt: TGCGCCAGCAGCCCGACTACTAGCGGGAGGGCCCCCACAGATACGCAGTATTTT; d_gene: TRBD2; j_gene: TRBJ2-3; v_gene: TRBV4-1; abundance: .
CDR3aa: CASSQGDKPSSYNEQFF; CDR3nt: TGTGCCAGCAGCCAAGGGGACAAACCGAGCTCCTACAATGAGCAGTTCTTC; d_gene: .; j_gene: TRBJ2-1; v_gene: TRBV14; abundance: .
CDR3aa: CASSLVTSIGELFF; CDR3nt: TGTGCCAGCAGCTTAGTTACGTCAATCGGGGAGCTGTTTTTT; d_gene: .; j_gene: TRBJ2-2; v_gene: TRBV7-9; abundance: .
CDR3aa: CASSVSISAGELFF; CDR3nt: TGTGCCAGCAGCGTTAGCATTTCGGCCGGGGAGCTGTTTTTT; d_gene: .; j_gene: TRBJ2-2; v_gene: TRBV9; abundance: .
CDR3aa: CASSIARTVNQPQHF; CDR3nt: TGTGCCAGTAGTATAGCCAGGACAGTTAATCAGCCCCAGCATTTT; d_gene: .; j_gene: TRBJ1-5; v_gene: TRBV19; abundance: .
CDR3aa: CAWRGRGLVTEAFF; CDR3nt: TGTGCCTGGAGGGGGCGGGGCCTGGTCACTGAAGCTTTCTTT; d_gene: .; j_gene: TRBJ1-1; v_gene: TRBV30; abundance: .
CDR3aa: CASSSGVTGDHYTGELFF; CDR3nt: TGTGCCAGCAGCTCCGGGGTGACAGGGGACCACTACACCGGGGAGCTGTTTTTT; d_gene: TRBD1; j_gene: TRBJ2-2; v_gene: TRBV7-8; abundance: .
CDR3aa: CSVEDGLAGDTQYF; CDR3nt: TGCAGCGTTGAGGACGGTCTAGCGGGAGATACGCAGTATTTT; d_gene: TRBD2; j_gene: TRBJ2-3; v_gene: TRBV29-1; abundance: .
CDR3aa: CASSSGGTPYEQYF; CDR3nt: TGTGCCAGCAGTTCCGGCGGGACACCCTACGAGCAGTACTTC; d_gene: .; j_gene: TRBJ2-7; v_gene: TRBV27; abundance: .
CDR3aa: CASSHVGATNEKLFF; CDR3nt: TGTGCCAGCAGCCATGTGGGTGCAACTAATGAAAAACTGTTTTTT; d_gene: .; j_gene: TRBJ1-4; v_gene: TRBV6-6; abundance: .
CDR3aa: CASSRGTSVDEQYF; CDR3nt: TGCGCCAGCAGCCGGGGGACTAGCGTAGACGAGCAGTACTTC; d_gene: TRBD2; j_gene: TRBJ2-7; v_gene: TRBV4-1; abundance: .
CDR3aa: CASSPPLSFDTSSYNEQFF; CDR3nt: TGTGCCAGCAGCCCACCTCTCTCCTTCGACACGAGCTCCTACAATGAGCAGTTCTTC; d_gene: .; j_gene: TRBJ2-1; v_gene: TRBV5-8; abundance: .
CDR3aa: CASSNLYRGPDTEAFF; CDR3nt: TGTGCCAGCAGTAACTTGTACAGGGGGCCGGACACTGAAGCTTTCTTT; d_gene: TRBD1; j_gene: TRBJ1-1; v_gene: TRBV6-6; abundance: .
CDR3aa: CSATGANSYEQYF; CDR3nt: TGCAGCGCTACAGGGGCGAACTCCTACGAGCAGTACTTC; d_gene: TRBD1; j_gene: TRBJ2-7; v_gene: TRBV29-1; abundance: medium-sized
CDR3aa: CASSQTGVSVNTEAFF; CDR3nt: TGTGCCAGCTCACAAACAGGGGTCTCCGTGAACACTGAAGCTTTCTTT; d_gene: TRBD1; j_gene: TRBJ1-1; v_gene: TRBV18; abundance: .
CDR3aa: CASSQTSGIGHEQYF; CDR3nt: TGCGCCAGCAGCCAGACTAGCGGGATCGGTCACGAGCAGTACTTC; d_gene: TRBD2; j_gene: TRBJ2-7; v_gene: TRBV4-1; abundance: .
CDR3aa: CASRLGEEQYF; CDR3nt: TGCGCCAGCAGACTAGGGGAAGAGCAGTACTTC; d_gene: .; j_gene: TRBJ2-7; v_gene: TRBV5-1; abundance: .